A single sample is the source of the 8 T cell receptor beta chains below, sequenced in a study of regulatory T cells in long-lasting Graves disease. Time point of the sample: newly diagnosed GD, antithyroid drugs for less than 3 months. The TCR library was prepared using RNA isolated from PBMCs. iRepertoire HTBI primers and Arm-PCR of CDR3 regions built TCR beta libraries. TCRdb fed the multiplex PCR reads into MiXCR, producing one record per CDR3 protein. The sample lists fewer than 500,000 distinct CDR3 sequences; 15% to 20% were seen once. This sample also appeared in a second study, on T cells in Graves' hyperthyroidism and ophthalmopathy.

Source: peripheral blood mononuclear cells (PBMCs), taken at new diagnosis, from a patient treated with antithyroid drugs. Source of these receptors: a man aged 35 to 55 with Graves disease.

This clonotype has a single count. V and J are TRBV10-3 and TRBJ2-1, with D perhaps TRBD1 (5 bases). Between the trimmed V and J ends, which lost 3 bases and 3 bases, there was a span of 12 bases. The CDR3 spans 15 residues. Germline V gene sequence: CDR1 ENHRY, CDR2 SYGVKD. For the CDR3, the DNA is TGTGCCATCAGTGATATCGACAGTAACTACAATGAGCAGTTCTTC. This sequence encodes CAISDIDSNYNEQFF.

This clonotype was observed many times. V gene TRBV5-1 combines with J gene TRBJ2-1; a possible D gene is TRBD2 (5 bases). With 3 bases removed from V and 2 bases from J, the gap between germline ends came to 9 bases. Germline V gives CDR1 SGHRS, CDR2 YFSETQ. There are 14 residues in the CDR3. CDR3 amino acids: CASSSTGAYNEQFF. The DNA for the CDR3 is TGCGCCAGCAGCTCCACCGGGGCCTACAATGAGCAGTTCTTC.

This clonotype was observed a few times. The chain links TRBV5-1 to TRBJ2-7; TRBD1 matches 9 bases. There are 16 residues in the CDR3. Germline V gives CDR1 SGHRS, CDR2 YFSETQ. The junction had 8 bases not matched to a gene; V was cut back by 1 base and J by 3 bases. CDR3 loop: CASSLWGDRVDYEQYF. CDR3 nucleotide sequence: TGCGCCAGCAGCTTGTGGGGGGACAGGGTAGACTACGAGCAGTACTTC. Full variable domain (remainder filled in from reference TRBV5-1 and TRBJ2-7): KAGVTQTPRYLIKTRGQQVTLSCSPISGHRSVSWYQQTPGQGLQFLFEYFSETQRNKGNFPGRFSGRQFSNSRSEMNVSTLELGDSALYLCASSLWGDRVDYEQYFGPGTRLTVT.

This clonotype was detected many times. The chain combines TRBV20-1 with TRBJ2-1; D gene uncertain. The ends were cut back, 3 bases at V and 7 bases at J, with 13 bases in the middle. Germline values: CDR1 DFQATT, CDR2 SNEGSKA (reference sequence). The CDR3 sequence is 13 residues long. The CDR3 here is CSASLPSWNEQFF. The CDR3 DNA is TGCAGTGCTAGTTTACCTTCTTGGAATGAGCAGTTCTTC.

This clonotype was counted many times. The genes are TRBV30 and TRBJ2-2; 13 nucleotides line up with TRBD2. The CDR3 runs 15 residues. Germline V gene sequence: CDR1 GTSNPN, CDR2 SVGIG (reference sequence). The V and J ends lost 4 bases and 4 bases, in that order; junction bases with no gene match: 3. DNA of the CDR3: TGTGCCTGGAAGACTAGCGGGAGGCGCACCGGGGAGCTGTTTTTT. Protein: CAWKTSGRRTGELFF. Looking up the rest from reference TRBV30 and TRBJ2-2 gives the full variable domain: SQTIHQWPATLVQPVGSPLSLECTVEGTSNPNLYWYRQAAGRGLQLLFYSVGIGQISSEVPQNLSASRPQDRQFILSSKKLLLSDSGFYLCAWKTSGRRTGELFFGEGSRLTVL.

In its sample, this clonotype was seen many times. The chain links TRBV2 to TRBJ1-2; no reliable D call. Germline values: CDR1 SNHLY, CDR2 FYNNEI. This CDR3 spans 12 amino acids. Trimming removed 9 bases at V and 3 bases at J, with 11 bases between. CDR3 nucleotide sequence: TGTGCCAGTCTCACGGGCGACTATGGCTACACCTTC. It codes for CASLTGDYGYTF.

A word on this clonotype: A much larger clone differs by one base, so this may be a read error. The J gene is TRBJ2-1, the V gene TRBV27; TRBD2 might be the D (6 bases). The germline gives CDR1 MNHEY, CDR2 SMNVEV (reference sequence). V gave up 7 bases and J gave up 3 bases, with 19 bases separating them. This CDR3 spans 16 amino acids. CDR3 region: CASILKFLDYYNEQFF. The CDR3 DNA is TGTGCCAGCATTCTTAAATTCCTGGACTACTACAATGAGCAGTTCTTC.

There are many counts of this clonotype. The CDR3, as DNA: TGTGCCAGCAGTTTACTGGGACAGGGAAAAACTGAAGCTTTCTTT. Protein product: CASSLLGQGKTEAFF. The genes are TRBV27 and TRBJ1-1, with 9 positions matching TRBD1. Germline values: CDR1 MNHEY, CDR2 SMNVEV (reference sequence). V lost 2 bases to trimming and J lost 5 bases; unmatched junction nucleotides: 6. The length of the CDR3 is 15 residues.